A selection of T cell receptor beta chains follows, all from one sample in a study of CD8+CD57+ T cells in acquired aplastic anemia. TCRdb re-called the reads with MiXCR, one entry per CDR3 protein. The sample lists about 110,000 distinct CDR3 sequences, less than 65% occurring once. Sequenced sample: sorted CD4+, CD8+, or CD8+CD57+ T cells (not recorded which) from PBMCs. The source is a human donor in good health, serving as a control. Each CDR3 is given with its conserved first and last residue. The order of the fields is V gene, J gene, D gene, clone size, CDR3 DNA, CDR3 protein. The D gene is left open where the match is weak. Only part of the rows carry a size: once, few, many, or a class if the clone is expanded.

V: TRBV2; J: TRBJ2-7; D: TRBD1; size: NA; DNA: TGTGCCAGCAGACCGGACAGGGGGAACGAGCAGTACTTC; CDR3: CASRPDRGNEQYF
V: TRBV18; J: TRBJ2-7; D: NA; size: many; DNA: TGTGCCAGCGCCATAGAGGGGCACTCCTACGAGCAGTACTTC; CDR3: CASAIEGHSYEQYF
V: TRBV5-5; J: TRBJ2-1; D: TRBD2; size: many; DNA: TGTGCCAGCAGCACTACTAGCGGGGTCAATGAGCAGTTCTTC; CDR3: CASSTTSGVNEQFF
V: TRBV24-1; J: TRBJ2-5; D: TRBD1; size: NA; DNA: TGTGCCACGAGAGACAGGGGTCAAGAGACCCAGTACTTC; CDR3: CATRDRGQETQYF
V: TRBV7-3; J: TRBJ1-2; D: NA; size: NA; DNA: TGTGCCAGCAGCTTAAGTACTAACTATGGCTACACCTTC; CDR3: CASSLSTNYGYTF
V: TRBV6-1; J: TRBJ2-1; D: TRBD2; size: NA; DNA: TGTGCCAGCAGAACGGGCGGGACTAGCAGCTACAATGAGCAGTTCTTC; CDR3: CASRTGGTSSYNEQFF
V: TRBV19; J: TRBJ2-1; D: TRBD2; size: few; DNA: TGTGCCAGCGACAGCGGACTAGCGGGGGGTATTGAGCAGTTCTTC; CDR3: CASDSGLAGGIEQFF
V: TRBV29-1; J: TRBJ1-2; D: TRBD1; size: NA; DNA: TGCAGCGTGGGACAGGGGGGAGCTAACTATGGCTACACCTTC; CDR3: CSVGQGGANYGYTF
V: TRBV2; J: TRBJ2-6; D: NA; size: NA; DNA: TGTGCCAGCAGTGGACCCCGTTCTGGGGCCAACGTCCTGACTTTC; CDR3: CASSGPRSGANVLTF
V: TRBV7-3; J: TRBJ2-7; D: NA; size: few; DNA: TGTGCCAGCGATCCGTCCAGGGGTGGCGAGCAGTACTTC; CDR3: CASDPSRGGEQYF
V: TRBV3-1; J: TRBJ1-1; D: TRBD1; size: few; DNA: TGTGCCAGCAGCCAACAGGGACCGAGGGGGCGGTTGGGCACTGAAGCTTTCTTT; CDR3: CASSQQGPRGRLGTEAFF
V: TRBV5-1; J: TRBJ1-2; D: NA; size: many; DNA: TGCGCCAGCAGCTCGGACAGCTATGGCTACACCTTC; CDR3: CASSSDSYGYTF
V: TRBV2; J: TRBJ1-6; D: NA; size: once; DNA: TGTGCCAGCACTTCGAATTCACCCCTCCACTTT; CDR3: CASTSNSPLHF
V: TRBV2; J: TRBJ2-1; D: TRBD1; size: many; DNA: TGTGCCAGCAGAGCCTCCGGGACAGGGGGCAATGAGCAGTTCTTC; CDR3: CASRASGTGGNEQFF
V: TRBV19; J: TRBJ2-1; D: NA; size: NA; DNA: TGTGCCAGTAGTGGGCAGGGGTTCGACGAGCAGTTCTTC; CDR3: CASSGQGFDEQFF
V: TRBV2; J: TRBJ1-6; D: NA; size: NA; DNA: TGTGCCAGCAGGCAGGGTTTGAATTCACCCCTCCACTTT; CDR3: CASRQGLNSPLHF
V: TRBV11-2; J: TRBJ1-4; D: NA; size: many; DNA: TGTGCCAGCAGCTTAGCTCTTAGTGTCCGCGAAAAACTGTTTTTT; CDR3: CASSLALSVREKLFF
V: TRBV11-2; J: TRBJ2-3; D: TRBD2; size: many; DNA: TGTGCCAGCAGCTTAGACCCCGGGACTAGCGGGGTGGAAGATACGCAGTATTTT; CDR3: CASSLDPGTSGVEDTQYF
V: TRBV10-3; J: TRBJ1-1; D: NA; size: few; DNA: TGTGCCATCAGTGGTCAGGTGAACACTGAAGCTTTCTTT; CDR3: CAISGQVNTEAFF
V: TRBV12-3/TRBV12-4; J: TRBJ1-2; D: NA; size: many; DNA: TGTGCCAGCAGTTTGTCAACCATTGGCTATGGCTACACCTTC; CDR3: CASSLSTIGYGYTF
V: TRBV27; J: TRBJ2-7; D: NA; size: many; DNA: TGTGCCAGCAGTCGTGGACCCCCCTACGAGCAGTACTTC; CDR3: CASSRGPPYEQYF
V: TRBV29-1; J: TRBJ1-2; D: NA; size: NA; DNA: TGCAGCGTTGATTATAGGGGTGGAGGCTACACCTTC; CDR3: CSVDYRGGGYTF
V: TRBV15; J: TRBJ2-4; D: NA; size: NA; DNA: TGTGCCACCAGCGATGGGGGGCTTGGCAAAAACATTCAGTACTTC; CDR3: CATSDGGLGKNIQYF
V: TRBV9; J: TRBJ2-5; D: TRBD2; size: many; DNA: TGTGCCAGCAGCGTAGGTAGCGGGGGGGCCCAGACCCAGTACTTC; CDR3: CASSVGSGGAQTQYF